The clone carrying this TCR beta chain was seen many times. Its antigen is unidentified. One entry per CDR3 protein, called by TCRdb with MiXCR from the RT-PCR reads. This sample has about 620,000 distinct CDR3 sequences; 12% occur once, and the top ten carry 10%. This entry comes from a study of response to subunit inactivated influenza vaccine. Study-level findings and limits: The authors offered the suggestion that each seasonal influenza vaccination recruits few new T cells.

Germline-derived CDR1 and CDR2 are LNHDA and SQIVND (reference sequence). The CDR3 consists of 14 residues. Trimming pared 7 bases from V and 5 bases from J, leaving 17 bases between. The chain joins TRBV19 to TRBJ1-2; tentative D call: TRBD1 (5 bases). The source is a man aged 50 to 60 who received an inactivated influenza vaccine. The sample consisted of PBMCs from blood, taken on the day of vaccination. CDR3: CASTSRVAGYGYTF. For the CDR3, the DNA is TGTGCCAGTACCTCCCGCGTTGCAGGGTATGGCTACACCTTC.